The clone carrying this TCR beta chain has just a few counts. The target antigen is unknown. This sample is part of a study of quantifying T cell responses using KT2 cells. Study in general: RNA was reverse transcribed with TCR alpha and beta constant-region primers. Notes on the study in general: Detection of KT2 sequences held at the lowest tested level, about one cell per 100,000 PBMC.

There are 12 residues in the CDR3. The ends were cut back, 6 bases at V and 2 bases at J, with 10 bases in the middle. The germline gives CDR1 SQVTM, CDR2 ANQGSEA. The cDNA 3' end received a ligated oligonucleotide with a UMI. First-round PCR used roughly 4 cycles and beta primers RC1.1 and RC1.2 covering TRBC1 and TRBC2. TCRdb ran MiXCR on the UMI-ligation and nested PCR reads and lists one entry per CDR3 protein. The repertoire includes 50,000 to 70,000 distinct CDR3 sequences, around 12% of them detected once, and 9.4% sits in the top ten. This sequence was found in a human donor. Source material: PBMCs spiked with cells of the T cell clone KT2. The V gene is TRBV29-1, the J gene TRBJ2-5; D call uncertain. The CDR3 here is CSVQENQETQYF. The DNA for the CDR3 is TGCAGCGTCCAGGAGAATCAAGAGACCCAGTACTTC.